The 32 T cell receptor beta chains reported below all come from one sample, sequenced in a study of response to subunit inactivated influenza vaccine. One entry per CDR3 protein results from TCRdb running MiXCR on the RT-PCR reads. The repertoire holds hundreds of thousands of distinct CDR3 sequences, with 25% as singletons. The starting material was CD4+ T cells sorted from PBMCs, obtained around 5 days after vaccination. The source is a man aged 45-65 years who received an inactivated influenza vaccine.

V and J are TRBV10-3 and TRBJ1-1, with 8 bases identical to TRBD1. Trimming at V came to 7 bases and at J to 4 bases, leaving 11 bases not matched to a gene. This CDR3 is built from 15 residues. CDR1 is ENHRY, CDR2 SYGVKD, per germline. CDR3 sequence: CAIKELDREGTEAFF. In DNA, the CDR3 is TGTGCCATCAAAGAACTGGACAGGGAGGGCACTGAAGCTTTCTTT.

The rearrangement links TRBV7-2 to TRBJ2-5; D not certain. The CDR3 runs to 13 residues. Germline V CDR1 and CDR2: SGHTA, FQGNSA. Deletions cut 7 bases from V and 5 bases from J, with 14 bases between. Written as DNA, the CDR3 is TGTGCCAGCAAGGTGAGGAACGAGGAGACCCAGTACTTC. Amino acid sequence: CASKVRNEETQYF.

This clonotype has a count of ten or more. CDR3 coding DNA: TGTGCCAGCAGCTTCGCCCGGGGAGATACGCAGTATTTT. Translated: CASSFARGDTQYF. The gene calls are TRBV7-2 and TRBJ2-3, with D maybe TRBD2 (5 bases). The CDR3 covers 13 residues. Germline V gene data show CDR1 as SGHTA and CDR2 as FQGNSA. V was clipped by 3 bases and J by 5 bases, with 9 bases between them.

This clonotype has just a few counts. The rearrangement joins TRBV7-2 to TRBJ2-3; D not certain. The CDR3 length is 12 residues. The germline V gene encodes CDR1 SGHTA and CDR2 FQGNSA. V dropped 4 bases and J dropped 8 bases, with 10 bases sitting between them. The chain's CDR3 is CASSSPVATQYF. In nucleotides, the CDR3 is TGTGCCAGCAGCTCCCCTGTTGCTACGCAGTATTTT.

This clonotype was found a few times. The chain is built from TRBV29-1 and TRBJ2-5; D unresolved. The CDR3 is 14 residues long. In germline, CDR1 is SQVTM, CDR2 ANQGSEA. V was shortened by 1 base and J by 5 bases, with 14 bases between the two germline ends. Written as DNA, the CDR3 is TGCAGCGTTGAAGCCATCCGTGATAGGGAGACCCAGTACTTC. Translated, it gives CSVEAIRDRETQYF.

This clonotype was detected only a few times. This chain joins TRBV6-1 and TRBJ2-3, with D unclear. Trimming took 4 bases from V and 2 from J, leaving 10 bases between them. Per germline, CDR1 MNHNS and CDR2 SASEGT. This CDR3 is 14 amino acids long. DNA of the CDR3: TGTGCCAGCAGTGGCCGGACCAACACAGATACGCAGTATTTT. Translating it yields CASSGRTNTDTQYF.

The J gene is TRBJ2-3, the V gene TRBV10-3; D is possibly TRBD1 or TRBD2 (6 bases each). CDR1 and CDR2 from the germline V gene are ENHRY and SYGVKD. V lost 0 bases, J lost 4 bases, and 11 bases lay in between. This CDR3 has 15 amino acids. Here the CDR3 reads CAISESIRGADTQYF. CDR3 DNA: TGTGCCATCAGTGAGTCGATTAGGGGGGCAGATACGCAGTATTTT.

This chain uses TRBV6-5 with TRBJ1-1; unclear D gene. The V end was cut by 2 bases, the J end by 8 bases, with 12 bases between. The CDR3 sequence is 13 residues long. Germline V gene sequence: CDR1 MNHEY, CDR2 SVGAGI. CDR3 loop: CASSYRRSSEAFF. The CDR3 DNA reads as TGTGCCAGCAGTTACCGTCGGTCAAGCGAAGCTTTCTTT.

The chain is built from TRBV20-1 and TRBJ1-5, with 9 bases identical to TRBD1. The trim removed 6 bases at V and 6 bases at J, leaving 9 bases unmatched. The CDR3 contains 14 residues. From germline, CDR1 is DFQATT and CDR2 SNEGSKA (reference sequence). The CDR3, as DNA: TGCAGTGCCAGTTACAGGGGGCTCAGTCAGCCCCAGCATTTT. This translates into CSASYRGLSQPQHF.

The chain joins TRBV7-8 to TRBJ1-3, with a possible D match to TRBD1 (6 bases). Germline V gene data show CDR1 as SGHVS and CDR2 as FQNEAQ. This CDR3 is 15 amino acids long. Trimming left V 3 bases short and J 8 bases short, with 17 bases between. The CDR3 DNA reads TGTGCCAGCAGCTTGTTTGGGGGCTCATGGGACACCATATATTTT. This encodes CASSLFGGSWDTIYF.

The sample holds a few counts of this clonotype. The chain recombines TRBV18 with TRBJ2-1, with TRBD1 as a possible D gene (6 bases). Germline V lookup: CDR1 KGHSH, CDR2 LQKENI. The CDR3 is 13 residues long. V shed 5 bases and J shed 8 bases, with 13 bases lying between them. CDR3 sequence reads: CASSAQGLHEQFF. DNA for the CDR3: TGTGCCAGCTCAGCACAGGGTTTGCATGAGCAGTTCTTC.

V is TRBV19 and J is TRBJ2-3; a possible D gene is TRBD2 (5 bases). V shed 7 bases and J shed 1 base, with 21 bases lying between them. Germline CDR1 and CDR2: LNHDA and SQIVND (reference sequence). The CDR3 loop spans 17 amino acids. The CDR3 loop is CASMVRVSGYGTDTQYF. CDR3 DNA: TGTGCCAGTATGGTGAGGGTTTCAGGCTATGGCACAGATACGCAGTATTTT.

The rearrangement links TRBV4-2 to TRBJ2-3, with a weak D call TRBD1 (5 bases). The CDR3 spans 14 residues. With 1 base removed from V and 4 bases from J, the gap between germline ends came to 9 bases. Germline lookup yields CDR1 LGHNA and CDR2 YNFKEQ. The CDR3 region is CASSQAQDPDTQYF. CDR3 in DNA: TGTGCCAGCAGCCAAGCACAGGACCCAGATACGCAGTATTTT.

The chain uses TRBV12-3 or TRBV12-4 and TRBJ1-2; the match to TRBD1 covers 7 bases. Trimming removed 6 bases from V and 7 bases from J; junction bases left unmatched: 11. The CDR3 contains 14 residues. The CDR3 nucleotides read TGTGCCAGCAGCTCCTCGACAGGGAGTGTTGGCTACACCTTC. It encodes CASSSSTGSVGYTF.

In its sample, this clonotype was seen a few times. V gene TRBV4-3 combines with J gene TRBJ1-1; D is perhaps TRBD1 (5 bases). The CDR3 runs 13 residues. Germline V lookup: CDR1 LGHNA, CDR2 YSLEER. V was cut by 0 bases and J by 7 bases, with 9 bases left in between. The CDR3 loop reads CASSQDRDVEAFF. DNA for the CDR3: TGCGCCAGCAGCCAAGATAGGGACGTTGAAGCTTTCTTT.

The CDR3 loop is CASSGGKAYEQYF. The CDR3 DNA is TGTGCCAGCAGCGGGGGAAAAGCCTACGAGCAGTACTTC. The chain has TRBV7-2 and TRBJ2-7; perhaps D is TRBD1 or TRBD2 (5 bases each). Germline V CDR1 and CDR2: SGHTA, FQGNSA. CDR3 size: 13 residues. Trimming took 5 bases from V and 2 from J, leaving 10 bases between them.

This clonotype has ten or more counts. V is TRBV7-3 and J is TRBJ2-3; D possibly matches TRBD1 or TRBD2 (5 bases each). The CDR3 sequence is 15 residues long. The V end was cut by 5 bases, the J end by 3 bases, with 15 bases between. The germline CDR1 and CDR2 sequences are SGHTA and FQGTGA. The CDR3 DNA follows: TGTGCCAGCAGCGTCTTGGGGGATTCGACAGATACGCAGTATTTT. It is translated as CASSVLGDSTDTQYF.

The chain employs TRBV7-9 and TRBJ2-7; 7 positions agree with TRBD1. The V and J ends lost 4 bases and 2 bases, in that order; junction bases with no gene match: 5. The length of the CDR3 is 14 residues. Per the germline V gene, CDR1 is SEHNR and CDR2 is FQNEAQ (reference sequence). The CDR3 nucleotides are TGTGCCAGCAGCTCATGGACAGGCCCCTACGAGCAGTACTTC. It encodes CASSSWTGPYEQYF.

The DNA for the CDR3 is TGCAGCGTTGCAGCGTCAGATACGCAGTATTTT. It translates to CSVAASDTQYF. The V and J genes are TRBV29-1 and TRBJ2-3; D remains ambiguous. Per the germline V gene, CDR1 is SQVTM and CDR2 is ANQGSEA. Trimming left V 4 bases short and J 4 bases short, with 6 bases between. The CDR3 has 11 amino acids.

There are a few counts of this clonotype. The chain has TRBV20-1 and TRBJ2-1; D uncertain. The CDR3 is 14 residues long. CDR1 and CDR2 (germline): DFQATT, SNEGSKA (reference sequence). Trimming removed 3 bases from V and 3 bases from J, with 12 bases in between. The CDR3 sequence is CSASGGDRYNEQFF. As DNA, the CDR3 is TGCAGTGCTAGCGGCGGAGACCGCTACAATGAGCAGTTCTTC.

The chain carries TRBV6-6 and TRBJ1-1; 7 bases align to TRBD1. V dropped 6 bases and J dropped 6; count of bases not matched to a gene: 4. Germline CDR1 and CDR2: MNHNY and SVGAGI (reference sequence). The CDR3 loop spans 12 amino acids. As DNA, the CDR3 is TGTGCCAGCAGCGGGACAGTATCTGAAGCTTTCTTT. Protein sequence: CASSGTVSEAFF.

This sequence joins TRBV20-1 and TRBJ2-1; D unclear. The V end lost 6 bases, the J end lost 8 bases, and 14 bases lay between the germline ends. The CDR3 sequence is 12 residues long. Germline V gene lookup returns CDR1 DFQATT and CDR2 SNEGSKA (reference sequence). For the CDR3, the DNA is TGCAGTGCCCCGGATCTGTTCTATGAGCAGTTCTTC. Its protein is CSAPDLFYEQFF.

This clonotype was detected only a few times. The chain uses TRBV29-1 and TRBJ2-3; weak D call: TRBD2 (6 bases). V was trimmed by 2 bases and J by 4 bases, leaving 13 bases between them. CDR1 SQVTM and CDR2 ANQGSEA come from the germline V gene. The CDR3 extends over 14 amino acids. CDR3 in amino acids: CSVEPGSHPDTQYF. The CDR3 bases are TGCAGCGTTGAACCCGGGAGTCACCCAGATACGCAGTATTTT.

The chain recombines TRBV5-1 with TRBJ2-5; 10 bases are a match to TRBD1. CDR3 length equals 15 residues. Germline V gene data show CDR1 as SGHRS and CDR2 as YFSETQ. V lost 2 bases to trimming and J lost 5 bases; unmatched junction nucleotides: 6. The CDR3 sequence: CASSFGTGVGETQYF. DNA of the CDR3: TGCGCCAGCAGCTTCGGGACAGGGGTGGGGGAGACCCAGTACTTC.

The rearrangement uses TRBV20-1 and TRBJ1-1, with D possibly TRBD1 on 6 matching bases. V lost 6 bases and J 1 base, leaving 18 bases between the germline ends. CDR3 length equals 15 residues. Germline V gene lookup returns CDR1 DFQATT and CDR2 SNEGSKA (reference sequence). CDR3 sequence reads: CSAEGGASGNTEAFF. In nucleotides, the CDR3 is TGCAGTGCAGAGGGGGGGGCTTCCGGGAACACTGAAGCTTTCTTT.

CDR3 DNA: TGTGCCAGCAGGCTAGCGAGCGGACAGGGGAGTAAGGGCAATGAGCAGTTCTTC. Amino acid sequence: CASRLASGQGSKGNEQFF. The chain uses TRBV7-2 and TRBJ2-1; 9 bases are a match to TRBD1. V gave up 6 bases and J gave up 6 bases; unmatched junction bases: 18. Germline CDR1 reads SGHTA; CDR2 reads FQGNSA. This CDR3 is built from 18 residues.

This chain connects TRBV4-1 to TRBJ2-1, with 7 bases identical to TRBD2. The CDR3 is 17 amino acids. CDR1 and CDR2 (germline): MGHRA, YSYEKL. V was clipped by 1 base and J by 4 bases; unmatched bases: 10. The CDR3 is CASSQVRLRGIYNEQFF. For the CDR3, the DNA is TGCGCCAGCAGCCAAGTCCGGTTGCGGGGGATTTACAATGAGCAGTTCTTC.

CDR3 sequence (DNA): TGCAGCGTCCAGGGGACAGAATACGAGCAGTACTTC. Translated, it gives CSVQGTEYEQYF. V gene TRBV29-1 combines with J gene TRBJ2-7; 7 nucleotides line up with TRBD1. The length of the CDR3 is 12 residues. V gave up 6 bases and J gave up 4 bases; unmatched junction bases: 6. The germline gives CDR1 SQVTM, CDR2 ANQGSEA.

The DNA for the CDR3 is TGTGCCACCAGCAGGGCCGCCGGGACAGGTCCCTACAATGAGCAGTTCTTC. Encoded protein: CATSRAAGTGPYNEQFF. The rearrangement links TRBV15 to TRBJ2-1, with 8 positions matching TRBD1. Germline lookup yields CDR1 LNHNV and CDR2 YYDKDF (reference sequence). Trimming cost V 3 bases and J 2 bases; bases outside gene matches: 9. The CDR3 is made up of 17 amino acids.

The gene calls are TRBV24-1 and TRBJ2-2; TRBD1 matches at 11 bases. The CDR3 consists of 15 residues. V gave up 11 bases and J gave up 5 bases; unmatched junction bases: 9. The V gene's germline CDR1 is KGHDR and CDR2 SFDVKD. CDR3 nucleotides: TGTGCCATAGGACAGGGGGCTATGGCGACCGGGGAGCTGTTTTTT. It translates to CAIGQGAMATGELFF.

This clonotype was detected only a few times. The CDR3, as DNA: TGTGCCAGCAGTGTGACAGATAACTATGGCTACACCTTC. Its translation: CASSVTDNYGYTF. The chain employs TRBV25-1 and TRBJ1-2, with D tentatively TRBD1 (5 bases). Trimming removed 4 bases at V and 1 base at J, with 7 bases between. Germline V lookup: CDR1 MGHDK, CDR2 SYGVNS. CDR3 length equals 13 residues.

The V and J genes are TRBV4-1 and TRBJ1-6, with D possibly TRBD1 on 6 matching bases. V lost 4 bases to trimming and J lost 14 bases, with 15 bases between them. The germline CDR1 and CDR2 sequences are MGHRA and YSYEKL. This CDR3 is built from 13 residues. The CDR3 is CASSPSGDVTLHF. The CDR3 nucleotides read TGCGCCAGCAGCCCGTCAGGGGATGTGACCCTCCACTTT.